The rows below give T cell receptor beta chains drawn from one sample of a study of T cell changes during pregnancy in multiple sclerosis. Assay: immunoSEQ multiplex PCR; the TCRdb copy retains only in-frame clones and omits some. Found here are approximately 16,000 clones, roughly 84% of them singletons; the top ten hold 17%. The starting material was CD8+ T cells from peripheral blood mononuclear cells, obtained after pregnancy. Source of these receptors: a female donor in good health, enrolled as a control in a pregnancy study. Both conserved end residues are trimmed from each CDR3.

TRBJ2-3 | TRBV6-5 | ASSFHPGQGSDTQY
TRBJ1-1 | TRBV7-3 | ASSLIGGRLNTEAF
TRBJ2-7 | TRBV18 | ASSGTGGTYEQY
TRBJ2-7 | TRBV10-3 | AISESGQGITEQY
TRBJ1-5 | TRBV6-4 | ASSAGTGIEPQH
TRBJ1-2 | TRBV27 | ASSFSRGQGYT
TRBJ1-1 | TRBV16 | ASSQPIIQGSNTEAF
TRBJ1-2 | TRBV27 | ASSQRRQGEGNYGYT
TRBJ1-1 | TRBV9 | ASSGRQGHTEAF
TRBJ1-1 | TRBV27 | ASSPPGGEAF
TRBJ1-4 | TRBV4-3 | ASSQDTWAGGEKLF
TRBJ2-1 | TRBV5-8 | ASSPGTSGSSPEQF
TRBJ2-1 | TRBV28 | ASSLIKGNEQF
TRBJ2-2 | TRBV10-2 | ASSGTRGGELF